What follows are 28 T cell receptor beta chains derived from one specimen sequenced in a study of blood T cell repertoires in COVID-19. The data were produced by immunoSEQ multiplex PCR, yet TCRdb's version contains in-frame clones alone and is incomplete. The data contain fewer than 400,000 clones, approximately 85% of them singletons. The sequencing input was PBMCs or T cells enriched from blood (not recorded which). The receptor set was obtained from a man aged 25-45 years who had recovered from COVID-19.

The V and J genes are TRBV18 and TRBJ2-2, with D unresolved. The CDR3 is 14 amino acids. Trimming removed 1 base from V and 5 bases from J, with 8 bases in between. Germline V CDR1 and CDR2: KGHSH, LQKENI. The CDR3 is CASSPQTRTGELFF. The CDR3 DNA reads TGTGCCAGCTCACCACAGACACGGACCGGGGAGCTGTTTTTT. Using reference TRBV18 and TRBJ2-2 for the parts outside the CDR3, the full variable domain is NAGVMQNPRHLVRRRGQEARLRCSPMKGHSHVYWYRQLPEEGLKFMVYLQKENIIDESGMPKERFSAEFPKEGPSILRIQQVVRGDSAAYFCASSPQTRTGELFFGEGSRLTVL.

The V gene is TRBV5-1, the J gene TRBJ1-3, with D perhaps TRBD1 (6 bases). Germline CDR1 and CDR2: SGHRS and YFSETQ. The CDR3 runs 15 residues. The germline V and J ends were trimmed by 4 bases and 0 bases, with 11 bases remaining between them. This chain's CDR3 is CASSQTGHSGNTIYF. As DNA, the CDR3 is TGCGCCAGCAGCCAAACAGGGCACTCTGGAAACACCATATATTTT.

The CDR3 bases are TGCGCCAGCAGCCAAGAGGCTACAGGGGGGAACACTGAAGCTTTCTTT. Protein product: CASSQEATGGNTEAFF. V gene TRBV4-1 combines with J gene TRBJ1-1; TRBD1 agrees at 8 bases. Germline V CDR1 and CDR2: MGHRA, YSYEKL. The CDR3 covers 16 residues. The trim removed 0 bases at V and 1 base at J, leaving 4 bases unmatched.

This clone was observed a handful of times. The rearrangement joins TRBV3-1 (or the pseudogene TRBV3-2) to TRBJ1-5; possibly TRBD1 for D (5 bases). Germline lookup yields CDR1 LGHDT and CDR2 YNNKEL (reference sequence). With 4 bases removed from V and 0 bases from J, the gap between germline ends came to 13 bases. The length of the CDR3 is 16 residues. CDR3 loop: CASSPLSRDSNQPQHF. CDR3 in DNA: TGTGCCAGCAGCCCCCTCTCCAGGGATAGCAATCAGCCCCAGCATTTT.

In its sample, this clone was seen a few times. V is TRBV20-1 and J is TRBJ2-7, with TRBD1 matching 8 bases. Germline CDR1 and CDR2: DFQATT and SNEGSKA (reference sequence). The trim removed 5 bases at V and 2 bases at J, leaving 8 bases unmatched. This CDR3 spans 14 amino acids. CDR3: CSARGTGDPYEQYF. The CDR3 DNA is TGCAGTGCTCGTGGGACAGGCGATCCCTACGAGCAGTACTTC.

The rearrangement links TRBV27 to TRBJ1-5; D might be TRBD1 (5 bases). The germline V and J ends were trimmed by 4 bases and 5 bases, with 18 bases remaining between them. The CDR3 has 16 amino acids. The V gene's germline CDR1 is MNHEY and CDR2 SMNVEV (reference sequence). CDR3 in amino acids: CASSSQGFTGDQPQHF. The DNA of the CDR3 is TGTGCCAGCAGTTCGCAGGGTTTCACGGGGGATCAGCCCCAGCATTTT.

V usage is TRBV27 and J usage is TRBJ1-5, with 8 bases that match TRBD1. The CDR3 covers 16 residues. CDR1 is MNHEY, CDR2 SMNVEV, per germline (reference sequence). J was trimmed by 4 bases and V by 8 bases; bases with no gene match: 13. DNA of the CDR3: TGTGCCAGCTCAAGATGGACAGGGAGGGGTAATCAGCCCCAGCATTTT. Its protein is CASSRWTGRGNQPQHF.

The V gene is TRBV5-1, the J gene TRBJ1-1, with 7 bases identical to TRBD1. There are 14 residues in the CDR3. Germline CDR1 is SGHRS and CDR2 is YFSETQ. V lost 0 bases to trimming and J lost 4 bases; unmatched junction nucleotides: 3. CDR3 sequence (DNA): TGCGCCAGCAGCTTGGGAGGGGGCATCACTGAAGCTTTCTTT. It encodes CASSLGGGITEAFF.

V is TRBV2 and J is TRBJ1-1, with 7 bases matching TRBD1. This CDR3 region has 15 residues. Germline loops: CDR1 SNHLY, CDR2 FYNNEI. V shed 6 bases and J 4 bases; nucleotides not matched to a gene: 11. DNA of the CDR3: TGTGCCAGCAGCACTTTGCCCGGGACAGCCACTGAAGCTTTCTTT. As protein: CASSTLPGTATEAFF.

This rearrangement joins TRBV4-1 to TRBJ2-2, with a possible D match to TRBD1 (6 bases). V was trimmed by 5 bases and J by 4 bases, leaving 14 bases between them. CDR3 length equals 15 residues. CDR1 is MGHRA, CDR2 YSYEKL, per germline. CDR3 protein: CASSSLSGATGELFF. CDR3 nucleotide sequence: TGCGCCAGCAGCTCTTTGTCAGGGGCCACCGGGGAGCTGTTTTTT.

The gene calls are TRBV29-1 and TRBJ1-2; 8 bases are shared with TRBD1. Germline values: CDR1 SQVTM, CDR2 ANQGSEA. V lost 5 bases to trimming and J lost 8 bases; unmatched junction nucleotides: 10. The CDR3 consists of 13 residues. In nucleotides, the CDR3 is TGCAGCGTTACGGACAGGGATAAGGGAGGCTACACCTTC. Protein sequence: CSVTDRDKGGYTF.

The gene calls are TRBV6-5 and TRBJ2-1; D is unresolved. Germline V lookup: CDR1 MNHEY, CDR2 SVGAGI. V lost 0 bases and J lost 6, with 12 bases in between. The length of the CDR3 is 15 residues. DNA of the CDR3: TGTGCCAGCAGTTACTCCTCCCCCCCCGGCAATGAGCAGTTCTTC. It specifies CASSYSSPPGNEQFF.

In this sample, this clone turned up a few times. The J gene is TRBJ2-3, the V gene TRBV7-2; 11 bases line up with TRBD2. CDR1 SGHTA and CDR2 FQGNSA come from the germline V gene. This CDR3 is built from 15 residues. The V segment lost 3 bases and the J segment 4 bases; nucleotides outside the gene matches: 3. CDR3 sequence: CASSLTSGVPDTQYF. The CDR3 DNA is TGTGCCAGCAGCTTGACTAGCGGGGTGCCAGATACGCAGTATTTT.

The count of this clone is one. The chain combines TRBV2 with TRBJ2-7, with D tentatively TRBD1 (5 bases). Trimming pared 4 bases from V and 4 bases from J, leaving 17 bases between. Germline V gene lookup returns CDR1 SNHLY and CDR2 FYNNEI. The CDR3 is 15 amino acids. CDR3 region: CASSVALTASYEQYF. The CDR3 nucleotides are TGTGCCAGCAGTGTGGCCCTGACAGCCAGTTACGAGCAGTACTTC. Based on the CDR3 plus reference TRBV2 and TRBJ2-7, the full variable domain is EPEVTQTPSHQVTQMGQEVILRCVPISNHLYFYWYRQILGQKVEFLVSFYNNEISEKSEIFDDQFSVERPDGSNFTLKIRSTKLEDSAMYFCASSVALTASYEQYFGPGTRLTVT.

The rearrangement uses TRBV27 and TRBJ2-2, with 7 bases that match TRBD1. This CDR3 has 16 residues. Per the germline V gene, CDR1 is MNHEY and CDR2 is SMNVEV (reference sequence). With 3 bases clipped from V and 7 bases from J, the junction kept 11 bases outside the gene matches. The CDR3 sequence is CASSFLRTGGFGELFF. CDR3 nucleotides: TGTGCCAGCAGTTTTCTTCGGACAGGCGGGTTCGGGGAGCTGTTTTTT.

This rearrangement joins TRBV19 to TRBJ1-2; D possibly corresponds to TRBD1 (6 bases). The CDR3 runs to 17 residues. Looked up from germline, CDR1 is LNHDA and CDR2 is SQIVND (reference sequence). V lost 6 bases and J 5 bases, leaving 25 bases between the germline ends. CDR3 loop: CASRRSGRGAGTYGYTF. The CDR3 bases are TGTGCCAGTAGACGTTCTGGACGGGGGGCAGGGACGTATGGCTACACCTTC.

Points on this clone: One junction end does not reproduce the germline sequence, and a read error may be involved. The gene calls are TRBV6-6 and TRBJ2-3, with TRBD2 matching over 10 bases. CDR1 is MNHNY, CDR2 SVGAGI, per germline (reference sequence). The CDR3 sequence is 14 residues long. CDR3 sequence (DNA): TGTGCCAGTAAGAGCGGGGGGGCCACACATACGCAGTATTTT. This codes for CASKSGGATHTQYF.

The chain joins TRBV29-1 to TRBJ2-7; 12 bases are a match to TRBD2. V lost 5 bases and J lost 7; bases outside the gene matches: 12. The CDR3 has 15 residues. CDR1 is SQVTM, CDR2 ANQGSEA, per germline. DNA of the CDR3: TGCAGCGTTCGGCTGCTAGCGGGGGGGCCTTGGGAGCAGTACTTC. Translating it yields CSVRLLAGGPWEQYF.

The gene calls are TRBV4-2 and TRBJ2-5, with 13 nucleotides matching TRBD2. Germline lookup yields CDR1 LGHNA and CDR2 YNFKEQ. The length of the CDR3 is 18 residues. V dropped 3 bases and J dropped 3; count of bases not matched to a gene: 10. CDR3 in DNA: TGTGCCAGCAGCCAGTCCACTAGCGGGGGGGCCCTAAAAGAGACCCAGTACTTC. It specifies CASSQSTSGGALKETQYF.

The V and J genes are TRBV29-1 and TRBJ2-2, with D maybe TRBD2 (6 bases). The V end lost 1 base, the J end lost 6 bases, and 12 bases lay between the germline ends. The CDR3 is made up of 14 amino acids. Germline V gene lookup returns CDR1 SQVTM and CDR2 ANQGSEA. CDR3 bases: TGCAGCGTTGAAGGACTAGGAACGGCCGGGGAGCTGTTTTTT. This gives the protein CSVEGLGTAGELFF.

In its sample, this clone was seen once. Other DNA sequences from this sample encode an identical CDR3 as well. V is TRBV7-2 and J is TRBJ1-1, with D perhaps TRBD1 (6 bases). The CDR3 loop spans 15 amino acids. Per germline, CDR1 SGHTA and CDR2 FQGNSA. With 3 bases removed from V and 1 base from J, the gap between germline ends came to 12 bases. Here the CDR3 DNA reads TGTGCCAGCAGCTTTTACAGGGCGGGGAACACTGAAGCTTTCTTT. Its translation: CASSFYRAGNTEAFF.

The chain recombines TRBV6-5 with TRBJ2-5; D not certain. The CDR3 runs 15 residues. The germline gives CDR1 MNHEY, CDR2 SVGAGI. V lost 7 bases and J lost 1, with 16 bases in between. The CDR3 nucleotides read TGTGCCAGCACCACTACCGTCGCATCCCAAGAGACCCAGTACTTC. Its protein product is CASTTTVASQETQYF.

V is TRBV5-1 and J is TRBJ1-4, with D perhaps matching TRBD1 (5 bases). The germline V and J ends were trimmed by 4 bases and 7 bases, with 14 bases remaining between them. This CDR3 is 14 amino acids long. The germline CDR1 and CDR2 sequences are SGHRS and YFSETQ. The CDR3 DNA follows: TGCGCCAGCAGCCAGGGTAAGGGACTTGAAAAACTGTTTTTT. This encodes CASSQGKGLEKLFF.

V usage is TRBV5-1 and J usage is TRBJ2-1, with TRBD2 matching over 11 bases. The CDR3 totals 16 residues. The V and J ends lost 4 bases and 5 bases, in that order; junction bases with no gene match: 8. Germline V gene data show CDR1 as SGHRS and CDR2 as YFSETQ. The CDR3 bases are TGCGCCAGCAGCCCCCTCTTAGCGGGGGGGCACAATGAGCAGTTCTTC. This sequence encodes CASSPLLAGGHNEQFF.

This chain links TRBV19 with TRBJ1-3; D perhaps matches TRBD1 (5 bases). Deletions cut 3 bases from V and 0 bases from J, with 9 bases between. This CDR3 is 15 amino acids long. Germline loops: CDR1 LNHDA, CDR2 SQIVND (reference sequence). CDR3 loop: CASSMRQHSGNTIYF. CDR3 nucleotide sequence: TGTGCCAGTAGTATGAGACAGCACTCTGGAAACACCATATATTTT.

This clone was counted ten times or more. This chain connects TRBV12-3 or TRBV12-4 to TRBJ2-1; D gene unclear. This CDR3 region has 13 residues. Trimming shortened V by 5 bases and J by 4 bases, and 9 bases separated the two germline ends. The CDR3 nucleotides read TGTGCCAGCAGTCCCCAGACATACAATGAGCAGTTCTTC. Translation gives CASSPQTYNEQFF.

This clone occurred a few times. The chain couples TRBV4-3 to TRBJ1-4; D call uncertain. Germline lookup yields CDR1 LGHNA and CDR2 YSLEER. The V end lost 4 bases, the J end lost 9 bases, and 21 bases lay between the germline ends. The CDR3 loop spans 16 amino acids. The CDR3 nucleotides read TGCGCCAGCAGCCCGTCCTTCACGTCCGCACAAAAAAAACTGTTTTTT. Protein product: CASSPSFTSAQKKLFF.

The rearrangement joins TRBV7-3 to TRBJ1-6; D is perhaps TRBD1 (5 bases). Germline V gene data show CDR1 as SGHTA and CDR2 as FQGTGA. This CDR3 spans 16 amino acids. V lost 2 bases, J lost 0 bases, and 8 bases lay in between. The CDR3 nucleotides are TGTGCCAGCAGCTTAGCGGGGACCTCCTATAATTCACCCCTCCACTTT. Residues: CASSLAGTSYNSPLHF.